These 30 T cell receptor beta chains came from one sample sequenced in a study of cytomegalovirus exposure and HLA in healthy donors. Primers included in the PCR were 60 Vbeta and 13 Jbeta primers. Using immunoSEQ multiplex PCR, the repertoire was profiled, and TCRdb retains in-frame clones only, with some absent. The sample shows around 100,000 clones, about 80% of them seen only once. Specimen: PBMCs. The receptors were sampled from a man aged 60 to 75 in good health and CMV-seropositive.

This sequence joins TRBV18 and TRBJ1-5; D might be TRBD1 (5 bases). The CDR3 contains 14 residues. Looked up from germline, CDR1 is KGHSH and CDR2 is LQKENI. Trimming left V 6 bases short and J 9 bases short, with 18 bases between. CDR3 coding DNA: TGTGCCAGCTCGGGCGGAGGGCCGAGGGGGCCCCAGCATTTT. Encoded protein: CASSGGGPRGPQHF.

CDR3 in amino acids: CASSSLTGGSGANVLTF. The CDR3 DNA reads as TGTGCCAGCAGCTCCCTGACAGGGGGCTCTGGGGCCAACGTCCTGACTTTC. V usage is TRBV11-2 and J usage is TRBJ2-6; TRBD1 matches 9 bases. In germline, CDR1 is SGHAT, CDR2 FQNNGV. The J segment lost 0 bases and the V segment lost 4 bases, leaving 4 bases of the junction unmatched. The CDR3 has 17 residues.

This chain connects TRBV12-2 to TRBJ2-5; the table's D call, TRBD2, was not checked against the DNA. TRBV12-2 is flagged as a pseudogene. The CDR3 totals 14 residues. This CDR3 reads CASRLASGAGTQYF. CDR3 sequence (DNA): TGTGCAAGTCGCTTGGCTAGCGGGGCTGGGACCCAGTACTTC.

The chain links TRBV7-2 to TRBJ1-4; D not certain. Per the germline V gene, CDR1 is SGHTA and CDR2 is FQGNSA. CDR3 size: 12 residues. Trimming cost V 4 bases and J 5 bases, with 5 bases left between them. Here the CDR3 DNA reads TGTGCCAGCAGCTCCCCGAATGAAAAACTGTTTTTT. Translation gives CASSSPNEKLFF.

The gene calls are TRBV5-1 and TRBJ2-3; no clear D gene. Germline V gives CDR1 SGHRS, CDR2 YFSETQ. The CDR3 has 14 residues. V lost 0 bases to trimming and J lost 6 bases, with 11 bases between them. CDR3 loop: CASSLAQVSDTQYF. CDR3 sequence (DNA): TGCGCCAGCAGCTTGGCCCAGGTCTCTGATACGCAGTATTTT.

In nucleotides, the CDR3 is TGTGCCAGCAACGAGGCTAGCGGGGAACAAGGTGAGCAGTTCTTC. It codes for CASNEASGEQGEQFF. The genes are TRBV9 and TRBJ2-1, with 9 nucleotides matching TRBD2. Germline trimming cut 6 bases from V and 9 bases from J; bases unmatched to any gene: 13. The CDR3 runs to 15 residues. The germline V gene has CDR1 SGDLS and CDR2 YYNGEE.

The genes are TRBV29-1 and TRBJ1-1, with 9 nucleotides matching TRBD1. The trim removed 4 bases at V and 0 bases at J, leaving 9 bases unmatched. Germline loops: CDR1 SQVTM, CDR2 ANQGSEA. This CDR3 comprises 16 residues. Written as DNA, the CDR3 is TGCAGCGTTGGGGACAGGGTCGGGTCATTGAACACTGAAGCTTTCTTT. Translating gives CSVGDRVGSLNTEAFF. Complete variable domain (other parts from reference TRBV29-1 and TRBJ1-1): SAVISQKPSRDICQRGTSLTIQCQVDSQVTMMFWYRQQPGQSLTLIATANQGSEATYESGFVIDKFPISRPNLTFSTLTVSNMSPEDSSIYLCSVGDRVGSLNTEAFFGQGTRLTVV.

V usage is TRBV18 and J usage is TRBJ2-2; TRBD2 matches at 9 bases. V gave up 3 bases and J gave up 5 bases; unmatched junction bases: 7. This CDR3 contains 16 residues. Germline V gene sequence: CDR1 KGHSH, CDR2 LQKENI. Here the CDR3 reads CASSPLVAGETGELFF. The DNA of the CDR3 is TGTGCCAGCTCACCGTTGGTAGCGGGGGAAACCGGGGAGCTGTTTTTT.

The chain joins TRBV7-2 to TRBJ1-1; 10 bases map to TRBD1. This CDR3 spans 14 amino acids. Trimming cost V 4 bases and J 4 bases; bases outside gene matches: 3. Germline V gene data show CDR1 as SGHTA and CDR2 as FQGNSA. CDR3 in amino acids: CASSSRTGGTEAFF. CDR3 nucleotide sequence: TGTGCCAGCAGCTCCAGGACAGGGGGCACTGAAGCTTTCTTT.

This clone was seen a handful of times. The rearrangement links TRBV5-1 to TRBJ1-2; 8 bases map to TRBD1. J was trimmed by 7 bases and V by 4 bases; bases with no gene match: 15. The germline CDR1 and CDR2 sequences are SGHRS and YFSETQ. The CDR3 totals 16 residues. The CDR3 loop is CASSDGTGEAVSGYTF. DNA of the CDR3: TGCGCCAGCAGCGACGGGACAGGAGAGGCGGTCTCTGGCTACACCTTC.

The rearrangement joins TRBV6-5 to TRBJ1-3; D may be TRBD1 (5 bases). V dropped 6 bases and J dropped 0 bases, with 9 bases sitting between them. Germline CDR1 is MNHEY and CDR2 is SVGAGI. This CDR3 spans 14 amino acids. The CDR3 sequence: CASRGLSSGNTIYF. The CDR3, as DNA: TGTGCCAGCAGGGGGCTAAGCTCTGGAAACACCATATATTTT.

The sample holds one count of this clone. The J gene is TRBJ1-1, the V gene TRBV19, with D hard to call. Germline V gene sequence: CDR1 LNHDA, CDR2 SQIVND (reference sequence). The CDR3 extends over 13 amino acids. V lost 6 bases, J lost 3 bases, and 11 bases lay in between. The CDR3 protein is CASSPGRYTEAFF. CDR3 in DNA: TGTGCCAGTAGCCCCGGGAGGTACACTGAAGCTTTCTTT.

CDR3 in DNA: TGTGCCAGCAGCCTACGCCTAAGGACCCAGTACTTC. It specifies CASSLRLRTQYF. The chain uses TRBV7-2 and TRBJ2-5; unclear D gene. The CDR3 loop spans 12 amino acids. V lost 5 bases and J 7 bases, leaving 11 bases between the germline ends. Germline V gene data show CDR1 as SGHTA and CDR2 as FQGNSA.

The chain couples TRBV7-7 to TRBJ2-5; 9 nucleotides agree with TRBD1. This CDR3 comprises 16 residues. CDR1 and CDR2 from the germline V gene are SSHAT and FNYEAQ (reference sequence). Losses at the gene ends were 0 bases for V and 3 bases for J; bases not matched to a gene: 5. CDR3 DNA sequence: TGTGCCAGCAGCTTAGCCCCGACAGGGGGGAAAGAGACCCAGTACTTC. Its protein is CASSLAPTGGKETQYF. Drawing the rest from reference TRBV7-7 and TRBJ2-5, the complete variable domain is GAGVSQSPRYKVTKRGQDVTLRCDPISSHATLYWYQQALGQGPEFLTYFNYEAQPDKSGLPSDRFSAERPEGSISTLTIQRTEQRDSAMYRCASSLAPTGGKETQYFGPGTRLLVL.

The chain combines TRBV19 with TRBJ2-5; maybe TRBD2 (5 bases). With the DNA end fitting TRBJ2-7 better, the J assignment may be wrong. This CDR3 has 14 amino acids. CDR1 LNHDA and CDR2 SQIVND come from the germline V gene (reference sequence). The CDR3 nucleotides read TGTGCCAGTAGTATCGAGGGAGTGAGGTACGAGCAGTACTTC. Protein sequence: CASSIEGVRYEQYF.

The chain uses TRBV7-8 and TRBJ1-4; D remains unclear. Germline CDR1 SGHVS, CDR2 FQNEAQ. Trimming removed 1 base from V and 8 bases from J, with 20 bases in between. The CDR3 length is 17 residues. CDR3 DNA: TGTGCCAGCAGCTTAGGTTACAGATCGAGCCGAAACGAAAAACTGTTTTTT. This gives the protein CASSLGYRSSRNEKLFF.

The chain joins TRBV2 to TRBJ2-3; 9 bases fit TRBD2. This CDR3 is built from 12 residues. Germline CDR1 is SNHLY and CDR2 is FYNNEI. Unmatched junction bases numbered 1, after V lost 6 bases and J lost 6 bases. The CDR3 loop is CASRLAGDTQYF. CDR3 coding DNA: TGTGCCAGCAGACTAGCGGGCGATACGCAGTATTTT.

The V and J genes are TRBV11-2 and TRBJ2-3; 8 bases agree with TRBD2. The CDR3 totals 15 residues. J lost 9 bases, V lost 4 bases, and 12 bases had no gene match. CDR1 and CDR2 from the germline V gene are SGHAT and FQNNGV. The CDR3 is CASSSLAGPGKTQYF. CDR3 bases: TGTGCCAGCAGCTCATTAGCGGGGCCGGGGAAAACGCAGTATTTT. The full variable domain, with the rest looked up from reference TRBV11-2 and TRBJ2-3, is EAGVAQSPRYKIIEKRQSVAFWCNPISGHATLYWYQQILGQGPKLLIQFQNNGVVDDSQLPKDRFSAERLKGVDSTLKIQPAKLEDSAVYLCASSSLAGPGKTQYFGPGTRLTVL.

This rearrangement joins TRBV19 to TRBJ2-7; TRBD1 matches 7 bases. The ends lost 2 bases at V and 2 bases at J; junction bases unmatched: 3. The CDR3 loop spans 14 amino acids. The germline V gene encodes CDR1 LNHDA and CDR2 SQIVND (reference sequence). Here the CDR3 reads CASSIKGGPYEQYF. The CDR3 coding sequence is TGTGCCAGTAGTATAAAAGGGGGCCCCTACGAGCAGTACTTC. Full variable domain (remainder filled in from reference TRBV19 and TRBJ2-7): DGGITQSPKYLFRKEGQNVTLSCEQNLNHDAMYWYRQDPGQGLRLIYYSQIVNDFQKGDIAEGYSVSREKKESFPLTVTSAQKNPTAFYLCASSIKGGPYEQYFGPGTRLTVT.

The CDR3 spells CASSLGATAFF. CDR3 coding DNA: TGTGCCAGCAGTTTGGGGGCGACGGCTTTCTTT. This rearrangement joins TRBV28 to TRBJ1-1; weak D call: TRBD1 (6 bases). Germline lookup yields CDR1 MDHEN and CDR2 SYDVKM. The germline V and J ends were trimmed by 3 bases and 11 bases, with 10 bases remaining between them. The CDR3 totals 11 residues. The full variable domain, completed using reference TRBV28 and TRBJ1-1, is DVKVTQSSRYLVKRTGEKVFLECVQDMDHENMFWYRQDPGLGLRLIYFSYDVKMKEKGDIPEGYSVSREKKERFSLILESASTNQTSMYLCASSLGATAFFGQGTRLTVV.

The chain couples TRBV10-3 to TRBJ1-2, with D perhaps TRBD1 (6 bases). Trimming shortened V by 3 bases and J by 0 bases, and 11 bases separated the two germline ends. The CDR3 covers 15 residues. Germline lookup yields CDR1 ENHRY and CDR2 SYGVKD. CDR3 sequence reads: CAISDLGHTNYGYTF. The CDR3, as DNA: TGTGCCATCAGTGATTTGGGACACACTAACTATGGCTACACCTTC.

The genes are TRBV7-3 and TRBJ2-1; 9 bases align to TRBD1. CDR3 length equals 13 residues. Germline trimming cut 5 bases from V and 9 bases from J; bases unmatched to any gene: 5. The germline V gene encodes CDR1 SGHTA and CDR2 FQGTGA. CDR3 protein: CASSPQTGGEQFF. CDR3 bases: TGTGCCAGCAGCCCCCAGACAGGGGGTGAGCAGTTCTTC.

This clone is a singleton in its sample. The chain joins TRBV28 to TRBJ1-3; no firm D call. The V gene lost 8 bases and the J gene lost 4 bases, with 15 bases spanning the gap. This CDR3 contains 14 residues. From germline, CDR1 is MDHEN and CDR2 SYDVKM. In DNA, the CDR3 is TGTGCCAGCCTCAAGGGAGGGCCAGGAAACACCATATATTTT. It is translated as CASLKGGPGNTIYF.

This clone has only one observation. The CDR3 loop reads CASSFPSGGRDTQYF. CDR3 DNA: TGCGCCAGCAGCTTCCCTAGCGGGGGGAGAGATACGCAGTATTTT. The V call is TRBV5-1, the J call TRBJ2-3, with 11 positions matching TRBD2. Germline-derived CDR1 and CDR2 are SGHRS and YFSETQ. V gave up 2 bases and J gave up 5 bases; unmatched junction bases: 4. The CDR3 has 15 residues.

The chain couples TRBV7-2 to TRBJ2-7; maybe TRBD1 (6 bases). The V end was cut by 4 bases, the J end by 3 bases, with 10 bases between. Looked up from germline, CDR1 is SGHTA and CDR2 is FQGNSA. The CDR3 spans 13 residues. CDR3 protein: CASSYQDSYEQYF. The DNA of the CDR3 is TGTGCCAGCAGCTACCAGGACAGCTACGAGCAGTACTTC.

The J gene is TRBJ2-3, the V gene TRBV7-9; no reliable D call. CDR1 is SEHNR, CDR2 FQNEAQ, per germline (reference sequence). V was shortened by 1 base and J by 0 bases, with 8 bases between the two germline ends. There are 15 residues in the CDR3. The CDR3 nucleotides are TGTGCCAGCAGCTTAGTTGATAGTAGCACAGATACGCAGTATTTT. Translated, it gives CASSLVDSSTDTQYF.

The chain combines TRBV11-2 with TRBJ1-2, with 9 bases aligning to TRBD1. This CDR3 is built from 13 residues. Germline-derived CDR1 and CDR2 are SGHAT and FQNNGV. Trimming took 5 bases from V and 8 from J; bases not matched to a gene: 6. CDR3 bases: TGTGCCAGCAGCCGGGACAGGGTGGCCGGCTACACCTTC. Translating gives CASSRDRVAGYTF.

The J gene is TRBJ2-5, the V gene TRBV5-4, with 14 nucleotides matching TRBD2. This CDR3 is 17 amino acids long. V shed 5 bases, J shed 4 bases, and the junction held 10 bases outside the gene matches. Germline V lookup: CDR1 SGHNT, CDR2 YYREEE (reference sequence). CDR3 DNA sequence: TGTGCCAGCAGTATTGGACTAGCGGGGGGCCCAGGAGAGACCCAGTACTTC. This codes for CASSIGLAGGPGETQYF.

This chain joins TRBV14 and TRBJ2-1; D gene uncertain. CDR3 length equals 14 residues. Trimming removed 0 bases at V and 4 bases at J, with 7 bases between. The germline gives CDR1 SGHDN, CDR2 FVKESK. The CDR3 loop reads CASSQESVYNEQFF. The CDR3 nucleotides are TGTGCCAGCAGCCAAGAGAGCGTGTACAATGAGCAGTTCTTC.

The CDR3 region has the DNA TGCGCCAGCAGCCAAGATATAAACACCGGGGAGCTGTTTTTT. Its protein product is CASSQDINTGELFF. The chain has TRBV4-3 and TRBJ2-2; D call uncertain. Trimming stripped 0 bases from V and 2 bases from J, with 4 bases between. There are 14 residues in the CDR3. Germline loops: CDR1 LGHNA, CDR2 YSLEER.